These 8 T cell receptor beta chains were all obtained from the same sample, sequenced in a study of cytomegalovirus exposure and HLA in healthy donors. The primer mix had 60 Vbeta and 13 Jbeta primers. The method was immunoSEQ multiplex PCR; TCRdb's version includes in-frame clones alone and lacks a portion of them. The sample contains about 160,000 clones, 65% to 90% of which appear only once. Input material: PBMCs. The origin of the receptors is a man in his fifties or sixties in good health and CMV-seropositive.

On this clone: The junction shows a germline mismatch at one end, possibly a read error. The V gene is TRBV7-9, the J gene TRBJ2-7, with 9 nucleotides matching TRBD1. CDR1 and CDR2 (germline): SEHNR, FQNEAQ (reference sequence). The CDR3 length is 15 residues. The DNA for the CDR3 is TGTTCCAGCAGCCAGCCGGGACAGGGTACCTACGAGCAGTACTTC. It encodes CSSSQPGQGTYEQYF.

V is TRBV5-1 and J is TRBJ2-7; TRBD2 aligns across 9 bases. With 1 base clipped from V and 0 bases from J, the junction kept 5 bases outside the gene matches. Germline lookup yields CDR1 SGHRS and CDR2 YFSETQ. The CDR3 runs 16 residues. The CDR3 loop reads CASSLIAGALSYEQYF. CDR3 bases: TGCGCCAGCAGCTTGATAGCGGGGGCCCTCTCCTACGAGCAGTACTTC.

The gene calls are TRBV5-5 and TRBJ1-4; TRBD1 matches 7 bases. Germline V gene data show CDR1 as SGHKS and CDR2 as YYEKEE (reference sequence). This CDR3 region has 16 residues. The ends lost 5 bases at V and 7 bases at J; junction bases unmatched: 14. Written as DNA, the CDR3 is TGTGCCAGCAGACAAGGCGAGACAGGGTTCGGTGAAAAACTGTTTTTT. Protein product: CASRQGETGFGEKLFF.

This sequence joins TRBV5-4 and TRBJ2-1; 15 nucleotides agree with TRBD2. Germline V gene lookup returns CDR1 SGHNT and CDR2 YYREEE (reference sequence). J lost 6 bases, V lost 4 bases, and 2 bases had no gene match. This CDR3 spans 15 amino acids. CDR3 residues: CASSGGLAGGNEQFF. The CDR3 region has the DNA TGTGCCAGCAGCGGGGGACTAGCGGGAGGCAATGAGCAGTTCTTC.

The chain couples TRBV6-5 to TRBJ2-3; TRBD2 is a possible D gene (7 bases). Trimming pared 1 base from V and 9 bases from J, leaving 14 bases between. Germline V gene sequence: CDR1 MNHEY, CDR2 SVGAGI. The CDR3 extends over 14 amino acids. CDR3 nucleotides: TGTGCCAGCAGTTACTTGGGGGGGCCTGAGACGCAGTATTTT. This encodes CASSYLGGPETQYF.

The chain joins TRBV5-4 to TRBJ2-3; 9 positions agree with TRBD2. With V trimmed by 4 bases and J by 1 base, 7 bases remained unmatched. In germline, CDR1 is SGHNT, CDR2 YYREEE (reference sequence). This CDR3 contains 16 residues. CDR3 in amino acids: CASSLRLAARTDTQYF. The CDR3 DNA reads TGTGCCAGCAGCCTGCGACTAGCGGCCCGCACAGATACGCAGTATTTT.

This clone was seen a handful of times. J is TRBJ2-2 and V is TRBV5-8; 7 nucleotides line up with TRBD2. This CDR3 spans 17 amino acids. V trimming: 3 bases; J trimming: 5 bases; junction bases outside the gene matches: 13. The V gene's germline CDR1 is SGHTS and CDR2 YDEGEE. The CDR3 DNA reads TGTGCCAGCAGCTCGGGGGGTCAAAACCCGTGGACCGGGGAGCTGTTTTTT. Its protein is CASSSGGQNPWTGELFF. Complete variable domain (other parts from reference TRBV5-8 and TRBJ2-2): EAGVTQSPTHLIKTRGQQATLRCSPISGHTSVYWYQQALGLGLQFLLWYDEGEERNRGNFPPRFSGRQFPNYSSELNVNALELEDSALYLCASSSGGQNPWTGELFFGEGSRLTVL.

Only a few counts were recorded for this clone. CDR3 loop: CASREDGLGANVLTF. The CDR3 DNA sequence: TGTGCCAGCAGGGAGGATGGGTTAGGGGCCAACGTCCTGACTTTC. The V and J genes are TRBV6-1 and TRBJ2-6; the D gene is possibly TRBD2 (5 bases). This CDR3 has 15 amino acids. V was cut by 6 bases and J by 4 bases, with 13 bases left in between. Germline CDR1 and CDR2: MNHNS and SASEGT.